Below are 8 T cell receptor beta chains sequenced from a single sample in a study of shared clonotypes between healthy human individuals. Naive CD8 cells lacked CD45RO and underwent positive selection for CCR7, leaving out terminally differentiated effector memory CD45RA+ cells. Using immunoSEQ multiplex PCR, the repertoire was profiled, and TCRdb retains in-frame clones only, with some absent. The sample includes about 2.1 million clones, around 95% of them seen just once. Source material: naive CD8+ T cells from PBMCs. The receptors derive from a man aged 18-30 years in good health. Some clones in this sample may be carry-over from other donors' samples.

This chain joins TRBV6-5 and TRBJ1-1; D is perhaps TRBD1 (6 bases). CDR1 MNHEY and CDR2 SVGAGI come from the germline V gene. V dropped 0 bases and J dropped 5 bases, with 13 bases sitting between them. This CDR3 is built from 15 residues. CDR3 DNA: TGTGCCAGCAGTTACTCGCCGGGGGCGAGGACTGAAGCTTTCTTT. It is translated as CASSYSPGARTEAFF.

This chain connects TRBV4-1 to TRBJ1-3; D not certain. The ends were cut back, 0 bases at V and 0 bases at J, with 9 bases in the middle. The CDR3 is 16 residues long. CDR1 is MGHRA and CDR2 is YSYEKL in the germline V gene. The CDR3 DNA follows: TGCGCCAGCAGCCAAGAAGGCCTCAACTCTGGAAACACCATATATTTT. This encodes CASSQEGLNSGNTIYF.

The J gene is TRBJ2-3, the V gene TRBV5-6; 10 bases fit TRBD1. The CDR3 totals 16 residues. V was pared by 4 bases and J by 3 bases, with 8 bases of the junction left unmatched. The germline V gene has CDR1 SGHDT and CDR2 YYEEEE. The CDR3 nucleotides are TGTGCCAGCAGCGGCCCGGGACAGGGGAGAACAGATACGCAGTATTTT. It translates to CASSGPGQGRTDTQYF.

The chain has TRBV7-2 and TRBJ1-2, with D perhaps matching TRBD1 (6 bases). V gave up 1 base and J gave up 2 bases, with 14 bases separating them. The V gene's germline CDR1 is SGHTA and CDR2 FQGNSA. This CDR3 spans 16 amino acids. CDR3 residues: CASSLGARGANYGYTF. The DNA of the CDR3 is TGTGCCAGCAGCTTAGGTGCCCGGGGGGCGAACTATGGCTACACCTTC.

The chain links TRBV14 to TRBJ2-7; a weak D match, TRBD1 (5 bases). Between the trimmed V and J ends, which lost 7 bases and 2 bases, there was a span of 12 bases. The CDR3 runs 13 residues. Germline values: CDR1 SGHDN, CDR2 FVKESK. CDR3 in DNA: TGTGCCAGCAAGGGGCCGGACACCTACGAGCAGTACTTC. Its protein is CASKGPDTYEQYF.

V is TRBV11-2 and J is TRBJ1-3; D unclear. Germline V gene sequence: CDR1 SGHAT, CDR2 FQNNGV. The CDR3 spans 14 residues. V was cut by 5 bases and J by 0 bases, with 8 bases left in between. The CDR3: CASSPGRSGNTIYF. The CDR3 bases are TGTGCCAGCAGCCCCGGGCGCTCTGGAAACACCATATATTTT.

This chain uses TRBV4-3 with TRBJ2-7; perhaps D is TRBD1 or TRBD2 (5 bases each). Trimming removed 3 bases at V and 3 bases at J, with 15 bases between. Germline V CDR1 and CDR2: LGHNA, YSLEER. This CDR3 comprises 15 residues. The CDR3 DNA follows: TGCGCCAGCAGCCAGTCGGGGCTTTCGGGCTACGAGCAGTACTTC. Its translation: CASSQSGLSGYEQYF.

This rearrangement joins TRBV5-6 to TRBJ2-1; D not resolved. The CDR3 contains 11 residues. The V gene's germline CDR1 is SGHDT and CDR2 YYEEEE. V shed 1 base and J shed 10 bases, with 6 bases lying between them. The CDR3 DNA reads as TGTGCCAGCAGCTTGCGGGTCGAGCAGTTCTTC. Protein sequence: CASSLRVEQFF.